Below are 28 T cell receptor beta chains sequenced from a single sample in a study of T cell repertoires in cytomegalovirus infection. What these receptors recognize is not known. One entry per CDR3 protein, called by TCRdb with MiXCR from the reads. The sample has 550,000 to 700,000 distinct CDR3 sequences; around two fifths are singletons. Sequenced here: cultured PBMCs, sampled from culture after CMV antigen stimulation. These receptor sequences come from a human donor in good health (CMV status not recorded). Some clones in this sample may be carry-over from other donors' samples.

V is TRBV19 and J is TRBJ1-5; tentative D call: TRBD1 (6 bases). The V end was cut by 3 bases, the J end by 3 bases, with 27 bases between. The CDR3 loop spans 20 amino acids. Per the germline V gene, CDR1 is LNHDA and CDR2 is SQIVND (reference sequence). The CDR3 region is CASSIIRGSGGLRSNQPQHF. In DNA, the CDR3 is TGTGCCAGTAGTATTATCAGGGGATCTGGAGGTTTGAGATCCAATCAGCCCCAGCATTTT.

This clonotype was seen a few times. The chain joins TRBV25-1 to TRBJ2-5, with D tentatively TRBD2 (5 bases). The CDR3 has 15 amino acids. Between the trimmed V and J ends, which lost 1 base and 2 bases, there was a span of 11 bases. Germline V gene data show CDR1 as MGHDK and CDR2 as SYGVNS. As DNA, the CDR3 is TGTGCCAGCAGTGAATCAAGGCCGGGGCAAGAGACCCAGTACTTC. Amino acid sequence: CASSESRPGQETQYF.

There are a few counts of this clonotype. This chain connects TRBV7-6 to TRBJ2-1; D is perhaps TRBD1 (7 bases). Germline V CDR1 and CDR2: SGHVS, FNYEAQ. CDR3 size: 15 residues. Between the trimmed V and J ends, which lost 5 bases and 8 bases, there was a span of 19 bases. The CDR3 DNA reads TGTGCCAGCAGCCGCGGGACAGTGGGGAACCATGAGCAGTTCTTC. It is translated as CASSRGTVGNHEQFF.

The chain employs TRBV2 and TRBJ2-6, with D possibly TRBD1 on 5 matching bases. The CDR3 is made up of 17 amino acids. With 7 bases removed from V and 0 bases from J, the gap between germline ends came to 16 bases. Per germline, CDR1 SNHLY and CDR2 FYNNEI. In DNA form, the CDR3 reads TGTGCCAGCAATTACGACAGAAAAGGCTCTGGGGCCAACGTCCTGACTTTC. This translates into CASNYDRKGSGANVLTF.

The rearrangement links TRBV6-2 or TRBV6-3 to TRBJ1-4; 7 bases align to TRBD1. The CDR3 runs to 15 residues. The J segment lost 12 bases and the V segment lost 6 bases, leaving 16 bases of the junction unmatched. Germline values: CDR1 MNHEY, CDR2 SVGEGT. CDR3 DNA sequence: TGTGCCAGCAGGACCTCCCCGGGGACAGCCGATGAACTGTTTTTT. Translation gives CASRTSPGTADELFF.

There are many counts of this clonotype. The J gene is TRBJ1-2, the V gene TRBV7-8, with unresolved D. Trimming removed 4 bases from V and 0 bases from J, with 12 bases in between. The CDR3 covers 15 residues. The V gene's germline CDR1 is SGHVS and CDR2 FQNEAQ. The CDR3 region has the DNA TGTGCCAGCAGCTGGGGAGGGCAAGCTAACTATGGCTACACCTTC. It translates to CASSWGGQANYGYTF. The variable domain in full, completed from reference TRBV7-8 and TRBJ1-2, reads GAGVSQSPRYKVAKRGQDVALRCDPISGHVSLFWYQQALGQGPEFLTYFQNEAQLDKSGLPSDRFFAERPEGSVSTLKIQRTQQEDSAVYLCASSWGGQANYGYTFGSGTRLTVV.

The CDR3 protein is CASSPGQVGFTYEQYF. The CDR3 DNA is TGTGCCAGCAGCCCTGGACAAGTTGGATTTACCTACGAGCAGTACTTC. The chain links TRBV7-6 to TRBJ2-7, with D maybe TRBD1 (5 bases). The CDR3 runs to 16 residues. Germline V gives CDR1 SGHVS, CDR2 FNYEAQ. Trimming cost V 5 bases and J 2 bases, with 19 bases left between them. The complete variable domain, with remaining parts taken from reference TRBV7-6 and TRBJ2-7, reads GAGVSQSPRYKVTKRGQDVALRCDPISGHVSLYWYRQALGQGPEFLTYFNYEAQQDKSGLPNDRFSAERPEGSISTLTIQRTEQRDSAMYRCASSPGQVGFTYEQYFGPGTRLTVT.

V gene TRBV20-1 combines with J gene TRBJ2-3, with D possibly matching TRBD2 (6 bases). The CDR3 sequence is 14 residues long. V lost 0 bases and J 8 bases, leaving 15 bases between the germline ends. CDR1 DFQATT and CDR2 SNEGSKA come from the germline V gene (reference sequence). CDR3 sequence reads: CSARDLRLVRTQYF. CDR3 sequence (DNA): TGCAGTGCTAGAGACCTCCGACTAGTACGTACGCAGTATTTT.

This clonotype occurred a few times. J is TRBJ2-1 and V is TRBV19, with D perhaps TRBD1 or TRBD2 (5 bases each). Between the trimmed V and J ends, which lost 8 bases and 4 bases, there was a span of 24 bases. CDR1 is LNHDA, CDR2 SQIVND, per germline (reference sequence). This CDR3 comprises 17 residues. For the CDR3, the DNA is TGTGCCAGTTGCGTGGGTAGGGGACCATTAGAATACAATGAGCAGTTCTTC. Translation: CASCVGRGPLEYNEQFF.

The rearrangement joins TRBV6-2 or TRBV6-3 to TRBJ2-2; 7 nucleotides agree with TRBD1. The length of the CDR3 is 14 residues. V lost 6 bases to trimming and J lost 6 bases; unmatched junction nucleotides: 7. Germline V lookup: CDR1 MNHEY, CDR2 SVGEGT. As DNA, the CDR3 is TGTGCCAGCAGCTCCGGACAGGACGCCGGGGAGCTGTTTTTT. It encodes CASSSGQDAGELFF.

The sample holds a few counts of this clonotype. The rearrangement uses TRBV7-9 and TRBJ2-7; no firm D call. Trimming left V 5 bases short and J 5 bases short, with 16 bases between. In germline, CDR1 is SEHNR, CDR2 FQNEAQ (reference sequence). The CDR3 has 14 residues. This chain's CDR3 is CASSRAPKSDEQYF. CDR3 nucleotides: TGTGCCAGCAGCCGGGCCCCGAAATCGGACGAGCAGTACTTC.

The J gene is TRBJ1-4, the V gene TRBV20-1; D is unresolved. Germline CDR1 reads DFQATT; CDR2 reads SNEGSKA (reference sequence). The length of the CDR3 is 13 residues. Trimming stripped 0 bases from V and 14 bases from J, with 16 bases between. For the CDR3, the DNA is TGCAGTGCTAGAGACGCTAGGGTGGGTCGGCTGTTTTTT. It specifies CSARDARVGRLFF.

V is TRBV7-1 and J is TRBJ1-1; D is perhaps TRBD1 (6 bases). TRBV7-1 is known as an ORF, though its function is uncertain. The CDR3 contains 12 residues. With 5 bases removed from V and 8 bases from J, the gap between germline ends came to 12 bases. The chain's CDR3 is CASSRGGPEAFF. In DNA, the CDR3 is TGTGCCAGCAGCCGGGGGGGGCCGGAAGCTTTCTTT.

The V gene is TRBV7-2, the J gene TRBJ2-1; a possible D gene is TRBD1 (5 bases). V lost 7 bases to trimming and J lost 7 bases, with 26 bases between them. CDR3 length: 17 residues. Germline CDR1 is SGHTA and CDR2 is FQGNSA. This CDR3 reads CASIYRFDTARANEQFF. CDR3 coding DNA: TGTGCCAGCATCTACAGATTTGACACCGCCAGGGCGAATGAGCAGTTCTTC.

This clonotype was seen only a few times. The chain couples TRBV7-8 to TRBJ2-7, with 8 bases fitting TRBD2. V dropped 4 bases and J dropped 3; count of bases not matched to a gene: 8. The CDR3 sequence is 15 residues long. The germline V gene encodes CDR1 SGHVS and CDR2 FQNEAQ. The CDR3 DNA sequence: TGTGCCAGCAGCTCCTTAGCGGGAACCCTCTACGAGCAGTACTTC. It codes for CASSSLAGTLYEQYF.

The table lists this clonotype with many counts. This rearrangement joins TRBV7-9 to TRBJ2-7; D gene ambiguous. Germline CDR1 and CDR2: SEHNR and FQNEAQ (reference sequence). The CDR3 loop spans 14 amino acids. V gave up 1 base and J gave up 6 bases, with 13 bases separating them. The CDR3 DNA reads TGTGCCAGCAGCTTAGACCCCGGGCAAGGCGAGCAGTACTTC. This codes for CASSLDPGQGEQYF.

This sequence joins TRBV12-3 or TRBV12-4 and TRBJ2-1; D remains ambiguous. The V end was cut by 6 bases, the J end by 3 bases, with 21 bases between. This CDR3 has 17 amino acids. This chain's CDR3 is CASSSLQQMANYNEQFF. CDR3 bases: TGTGCCAGCAGCTCCCTCCAACAGATGGCAAACTACAATGAGCAGTTCTTC.

The genes are TRBV7-2 and TRBJ1-2; the D is unclear. CDR1 SGHTA and CDR2 FQGNSA come from the germline V gene. With 3 bases removed from V and 2 bases from J, the gap between germline ends came to 7 bases. This CDR3 region has 13 residues. CDR3 loop: CASSFRINYGYTF. DNA of the CDR3: TGTGCCAGCAGCTTTCGCATCAACTATGGCTACACCTTC.

This clonotype has just a few counts. The chain joins TRBV19 to TRBJ2-3, with D possibly being TRBD1 (6 bases). V lost 6 bases and J 4 bases, leaving 14 bases between the germline ends. Germline assignment: CDR1 LNHDA and CDR2 SQIVND (reference sequence). The CDR3 spans 14 residues. DNA for the CDR3: TGTGCCAGTAGCCCGACAGGCACGTCAGATACGCAGTATTTT. This encodes CASSPTGTSDTQYF.

This clonotype was picked up a small number of times. This CDR3 reads CASTAGRGDQPQHF. The CDR3, as DNA: TGTGCCAGCACCGCTGGACGTGGGGATCAGCCCCAGCATTTT. The chain joins TRBV7-2 to TRBJ1-5; no clear D gene. CDR3 size: 14 residues. CDR1 and CDR2 (germline): SGHTA, FQGNSA. V was cut by 7 bases and J by 5 bases, with 15 bases left in between. The full variable domain, completed using reference TRBV7-2 and TRBJ1-5, is GAGVSQSPSNKVTEKGKDVELRCDPISGHTALYWYRQSLGQGLEFLIYFQGNSAPDKSGLPSDRFSAERTGGSVSTLTIQRTQQEDSAVYLCASTAGRGDQPQHFGDGTRLSIL.

A few counts support this clonotype. V gene TRBV7-2 combines with J gene TRBJ1-1, with TRBD1 matching 11 bases. There are 15 residues in the CDR3. With 5 bases clipped from V and 5 bases from J, the junction kept 7 bases outside the gene matches. Germline CDR1 and CDR2: SGHTA and FQGNSA. The CDR3, as DNA: TGTGCCAGCAGCCTCGGACAGGGGGCGCATACTGAAGCTTTCTTT. Its protein product is CASSLGQGAHTEAFF.

The genes are TRBV6-1 and TRBJ2-7, with 15 positions matching TRBD2. This CDR3 is 16 amino acids long. The V and J ends lost 5 bases and 5 bases, in that order; junction bases with no gene match: 7. Germline lookup yields CDR1 MNHNS and CDR2 SASEGT. CDR3 sequence (DNA): TGTGCCAGCAGTAGAGCCGGGACTAGCGGGAGGAACGAGCAGTACTTC. Its translation is CASSRAGTSGRNEQYF.

This chain uses TRBV5-1 with TRBJ2-7; 13 bases line up with TRBD2. Germline V gene lookup returns CDR1 SGHRS and CDR2 YFSETQ. The CDR3 sequence is 18 residues long. The ends lost 1 base at V and 6 bases at J; junction bases unmatched: 13. The CDR3 region is CASSLNRPGLAGAGEQYF. The CDR3 DNA is TGCGCCAGCAGCTTGAACCGACCCGGACTAGCGGGAGCGGGCGAGCAGTACTTC.

The chain couples TRBV7-2 to TRBJ2-3; D might be TRBD1 (6 bases). The CDR3 sequence is 15 residues long. Germline CDR1 is SGHTA and CDR2 is FQGNSA. Between the trimmed V and J ends, which lost 5 bases and 2 bases, there was a span of 14 bases. Here the CDR3 reads CASSPGTPHTDTQYF. Written as DNA, the CDR3 is TGTGCCAGCAGCCCAGGGACACCACACACAGATACGCAGTATTTT.

This clonotype was observed a handful of times. J is TRBJ2-3 and V is TRBV20-1; 7 bases fit TRBD1. The V gene's germline CDR1 is DFQATT and CDR2 SNEGSKA (reference sequence). The CDR3 spans 15 residues. V shed 5 bases and J 4 bases; nucleotides not matched to a gene: 12. CDR3 coding DNA: TGCAGTGCTGACGTTTCAAACAGGGGTGCAGATACGCAGTATTTT. It codes for CSADVSNRGADTQYF.

The chain combines TRBV7-2 with TRBJ2-3, with 9 bases that match TRBD2. CDR1 and CDR2 from the germline V gene are SGHTA and FQGNSA. Losses at the gene ends were 5 bases for V and 3 bases for J; bases not matched to a gene: 12. The CDR3 has 17 residues. CDR3 in DNA: TGTGCCAGCAGCCAAAGGGGTAGCGGGAGAAGGACAGATACGCAGTATTTT. Its protein product is CASSQRGSGRRTDTQYF.

This clonotype was observed a few times. V is TRBV24-1 and J is TRBJ2-7, with 10 bases aligning to TRBD1. CDR3 length: 18 amino acids. Germline lookup yields CDR1 KGHDR and CDR2 SFDVKD. J was trimmed by 0 bases and V by 12 bases; bases with no gene match: 19. The CDR3 nucleotides are TGTGCCCCGATAGGTCGGGGACAGGGGCCTAGGAGCTCCTACGAGCAGTACTTC. Translation: CAPIGRGQGPRSSYEQYF.

The V gene is TRBV6-6, the J gene TRBJ2-7, with 10 nucleotides matching TRBD2. Germline CDR1 and CDR2: MNHNY and SVGAGI (reference sequence). J lost 4 bases, V lost 0 bases, and 6 bases had no gene match. This CDR3 is 16 amino acids long. The CDR3 reads CASSYSSGTSVYEQYF. As DNA, the CDR3 is TGTGCCAGCAGTTACTCGTCCGGGACTAGCGTGTACGAGCAGTACTTC.